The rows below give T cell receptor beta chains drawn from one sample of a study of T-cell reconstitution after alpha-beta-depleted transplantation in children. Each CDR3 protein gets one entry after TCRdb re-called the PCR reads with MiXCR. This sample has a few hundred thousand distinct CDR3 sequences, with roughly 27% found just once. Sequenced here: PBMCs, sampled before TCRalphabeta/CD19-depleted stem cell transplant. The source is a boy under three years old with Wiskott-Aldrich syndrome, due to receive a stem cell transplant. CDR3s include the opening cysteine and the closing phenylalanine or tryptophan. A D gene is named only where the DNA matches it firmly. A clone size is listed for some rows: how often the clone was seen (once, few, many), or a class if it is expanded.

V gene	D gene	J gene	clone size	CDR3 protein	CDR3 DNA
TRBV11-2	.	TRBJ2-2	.	CASSLGPSDTGELFF	TGTGCCAGCAGCTTAGGTCCTAGTGACACCGGGGAGCTGTTTTTT
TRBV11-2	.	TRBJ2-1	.	CASSWSPQYNEQFF	TGTGCCAGCAGCTGGTCCCCACAATACAATGAGCAGTTCTTC
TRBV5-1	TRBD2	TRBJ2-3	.	CASSPTGLADTQYF	TGCGCCAGCAGCCCGACCGGACTAGCAGATACGCAGTATTTT
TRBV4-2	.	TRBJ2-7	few	CASSQIKDSPYEQYF	TGTGCCAGCAGCCAGATCAAGGACAGTCCCTACGAGCAGTACTTC
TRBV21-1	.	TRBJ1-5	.	CASSTEGGDSQPQHF	TGTGCCAGCAGCACCGAGGGGGGAGACAGTCAGCCCCAGCATTTT
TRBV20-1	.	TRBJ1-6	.	CSARMLGGSPLHF	TGCAGTGCTAGAATGCTGGGGGGATCACCCCTCCACTTT
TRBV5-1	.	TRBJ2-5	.	CASSLEIVGLKTQYF	TGCGCCAGCAGCTTGGAAATAGTTGGTTTGAAGACCCAGTACTTC
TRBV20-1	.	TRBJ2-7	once	CSAREQVTYEQYF	TGCAGTGCTAGGGAACAGGTTACCTACGAGCAGTACTTC
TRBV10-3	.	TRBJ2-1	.	CAISEFSEQFF	TGTGCCATCAGTGAGTTTAGTGAGCAGTTCTTC
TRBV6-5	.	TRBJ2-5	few	CASSSGARETQYF	TGTGCCAGCAGTTCGGGGGCGCGGGAGACCCAGTACTTC
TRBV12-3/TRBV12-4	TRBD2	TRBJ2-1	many	CASSRQILAANEQFF	TGTGCCAGCAGTCGTCAAATACTAGCGGCCAATGAGCAGTTCTTC
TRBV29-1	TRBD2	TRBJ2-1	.	CSVVTSGPYNEQFF	TGCAGCGTGGTGACTAGCGGACCCTACAATGAGCAGTTCTTC
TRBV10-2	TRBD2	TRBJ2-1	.	CASSEASGHNEQFF	TGCGCCAGCAGTGAAGCTAGCGGACACAATGAGCAGTTCTTC
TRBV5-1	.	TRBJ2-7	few	CASSATGTPYYEQYF	TGCGCCAGCAGCGCCACCGGGACCCCTTACTACGAGCAGTACTTC
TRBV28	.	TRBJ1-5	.	CASSLLLQPQHF	TGTGCCAGCAGTTTGCTCCTTCAGCCCCAGCATTTT
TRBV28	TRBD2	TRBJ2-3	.	CASSLRLAGLTDTQYF	TGTGCCAGCAGTTTAAGGCTAGCGGGACTCACAGATACGCAGTATTTT
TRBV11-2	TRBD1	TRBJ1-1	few	CASSFRQGPWGTEAFF	TGTGCCAGCAGCTTTAGACAGGGGCCGTGGGGCACTGAAGCTTTCTTT
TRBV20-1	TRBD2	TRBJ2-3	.	CSALSVLTGLAGTDTQYF	TGCAGTGCTTTGAGTGTCCTTACCGGACTAGCGGGAACAGATACGCAGTATTTT
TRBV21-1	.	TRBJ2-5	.	CASSKRWRAAVVETQYF	TGTGCCAGCAGTAAAAGATGGAGGGCGGCGGTCGTAGAGACCCAGTACTTC
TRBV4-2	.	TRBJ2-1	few	CASSQAGLEPHNEQFF	TGTGCCAGCAGCCAAGCGGGGCTAGAACCCCACAATGAGCAGTTCTTC
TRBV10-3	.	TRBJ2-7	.	CAIKPLGGAEQYF	TGTGCCATCAAACCCCTCGGAGGGGCCGAGCAGTACTTC
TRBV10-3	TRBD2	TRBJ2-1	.	CAISTASGRANEQFF	TGTGCCATCAGCACGGCTAGCGGGAGGGCCAATGAGCAGTTCTTC
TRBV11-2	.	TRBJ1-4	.	CASSLDPSGSQVELFF	TGTGCCAGCAGCTTAGATCCGTCCGGGTCCCAGGTTGAACTGTTTTTT
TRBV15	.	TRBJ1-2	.	CATGRGSWGYTF	TGTGCCACCGGCAGAGGATCTTGGGGCTACACCTTC
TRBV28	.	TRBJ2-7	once	CASSRGPYGQYF	TGTGCCAGCAGTAGGGGCCCCTACGGGCAGTACTTC
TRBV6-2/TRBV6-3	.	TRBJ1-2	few	CASSIRSGEDGYTF	TGTGCCAGCAGTATCAGGTCGGGGGAGGATGGCTACACCTTC
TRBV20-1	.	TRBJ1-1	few	CSDHPGILNTEAFF	TGCAGTGACCACCCCGGGATACTGAACACTGAAGCTTTCTTT
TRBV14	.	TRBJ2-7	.	CASSQGRLFEQYF	TGTGCCAGCAGCCAAGGGCGTCTTTTCGAGCAGTACTTC
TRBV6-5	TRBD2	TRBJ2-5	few	CASSFGLAGGPETQYF	TGTGCCAGCAGTTTCGGACTAGCGGGAGGGCCCGAGACCCAGTACTTC
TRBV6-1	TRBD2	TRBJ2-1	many	CASMGWGGDYNEQFF	TGTGCCAGCATGGGCTGGGGGGGAGATTACAATGAGCAGTTCTTC
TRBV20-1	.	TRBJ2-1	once	CSAGGQLRSSVHNEQFF	TGCAGTGCTGGAGGGCAGCTCAGGTCAAGTGTCCACAATGAGCAGTTCTTC
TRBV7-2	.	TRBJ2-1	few	CASSLFGGSHEQFF	TGTGCCAGCAGCTTATTTGGGGGCTCACATGAGCAGTTCTTC
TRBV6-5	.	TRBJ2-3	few	CASSYSSLSTDTQYF	TGTGCCAGCAGTTACTCGAGCTTAAGCACAGATACGCAGTATTTT
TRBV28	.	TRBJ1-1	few	CASSFPRGGGTEAFF	TGTGCCAGCAGTTTCCCGCGGGGGGGAGGGACTGAAGCTTTCTTT
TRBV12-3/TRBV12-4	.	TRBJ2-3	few	CASRIDRRTDTQYF	TGTGCCAGCAGGATTGACAGGCGCACAGATACGCAGTATTTT
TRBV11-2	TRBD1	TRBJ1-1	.	CASSLGETGVGYTEAFF	TGTGCCAGCAGCTTAGGGGAGACAGGGGTGGGTTACACTGAAGCTTTCTTT
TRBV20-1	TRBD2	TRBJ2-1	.	CSARTSVYNEQFF	TGCAGTGCTAGGACTAGCGTCTACAATGAGCAGTTCTTC
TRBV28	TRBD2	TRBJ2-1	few	CASSLPSGNANSYNEQFF	TGTGCCAGCAGTTTACCTAGCGGGAATGCAAACTCCTACAATGAGCAGTTCTTC
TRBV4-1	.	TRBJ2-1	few	CASSQSPGTVYNEQFF	TGCGCCAGCAGCCAATCGCCCGGGACTGTATACAATGAGCAGTTCTTC
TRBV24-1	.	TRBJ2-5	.	CATSDLTRETQYF	TGTGCCACCAGTGATTTGACGCGGGAGACCCAGTACTTC